The clone carrying this T cell receptor beta chain was seen many times. The CDR3 has 13 residues. From germline, CDR1 is KGHSH and CDR2 LQKENI. Trimming took 9 bases from V and 6 from J, leaving 16 bases between them. Those with hyperthyroidism were 18 to 65 years old, newly diagnosed, and ill for under 2 months. This sample stems from a study of T cells in Graves' hyperthyroidism and ophthalmopathy. For the study at large: Upon initial diagnosis and before any treatment, peripheral blood was collected.

The CDR3 regions of TCR beta were amplified from RNA transcripts. First-round RT-PCR targeting the TCR CDR3 was performed with the HTBI primer set. TCRdb re-analysed the multiplex PCR reads in MiXCR, keeping a single row per CDR3 protein. In the table there are around 400,000 distinct CDR3 sequences, approximately 14% of which are singletons. Sample: blood. The sequence was collected from a woman younger than 35 with Graves' hyperthyroidism that later progressed to Graves' ophthalmopathy. This chain connects TRBV18 to TRBJ2-3; D possibly matches TRBD1 or TRBD2 (5 bases each). In DNA, the CDR3 is TGTGCCAGGATCGGGACCCCATACGATACGCAGTATTTT. Its protein is CARIGTPYDTQYF.